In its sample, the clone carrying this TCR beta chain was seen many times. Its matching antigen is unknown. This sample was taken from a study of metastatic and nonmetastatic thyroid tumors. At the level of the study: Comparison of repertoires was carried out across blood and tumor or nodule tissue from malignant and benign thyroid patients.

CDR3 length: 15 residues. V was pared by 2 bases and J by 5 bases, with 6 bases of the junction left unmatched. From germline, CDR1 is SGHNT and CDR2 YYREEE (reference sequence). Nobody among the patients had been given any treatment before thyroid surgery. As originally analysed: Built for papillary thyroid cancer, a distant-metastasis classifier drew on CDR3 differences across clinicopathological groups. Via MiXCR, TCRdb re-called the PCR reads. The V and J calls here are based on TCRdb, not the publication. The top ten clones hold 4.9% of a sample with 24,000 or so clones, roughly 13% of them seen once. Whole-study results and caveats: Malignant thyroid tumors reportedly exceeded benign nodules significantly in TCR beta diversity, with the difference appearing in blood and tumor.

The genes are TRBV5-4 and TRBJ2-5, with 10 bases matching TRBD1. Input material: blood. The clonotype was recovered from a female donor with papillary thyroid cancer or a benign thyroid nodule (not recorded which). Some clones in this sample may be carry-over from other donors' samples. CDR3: CASSFRTGGRETQYF. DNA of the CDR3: TGTGCCAGCAGCTTTAGGACAGGGGGACGGGAGACCCAGTACTTC.